One sample yielded the 10 T cell receptor beta chains listed below, sequenced in a study of blood T cell repertoires in COVID-19. This table comes from immunoSEQ multiplex PCR, and its TCRdb copy is limited to in-frame clones, with some not included. Among around 94,000 clones listed, approximately 84% were seen once. Material for sequencing was peripheral blood. Receptors were obtained from a man aged 55 to 69 with acute or convalescent COVID-19.

The DNA for the CDR3 is TGCGCCAGCAGCTTGGCGACTTTGAACTATGGCTACACCTTC. This gives the protein CASSLATLNYGYTF. The chain recombines TRBV5-1 with TRBJ1-2; D is uncertain. The CDR3 runs 14 residues. The V gene lost 0 bases and the J gene lost 2 bases, with 8 bases spanning the gap. CDR1 and CDR2 from the germline V gene are SGHRS and YFSETQ.

The chain combines TRBV11-2 with TRBJ1-5; no clear D. Germline V gives CDR1 SGHAT, CDR2 FQNNGV. CDR3 length: 15 amino acids. V shed 2 bases and J shed 5 bases, with 13 bases lying between them. CDR3 nucleotide sequence: TGTGCCAGCAGCTTATTTGGCAGGTCGGATCAGCCCCAGCATTTT. Its protein product is CASSLFGRSDQPQHF.

The chain is built from TRBV3-1 (or the pseudogene TRBV3-2) and TRBJ2-5; TRBD1 agrees at 8 bases. CDR1 and CDR2 from the germline V gene are LGHDT and YNNKEL (reference sequence). J was trimmed by 5 bases and V by 7 bases; bases with no gene match: 12. The CDR3 length is 15 residues. The CDR3: CASNQRQGMGETQYF. In DNA, the CDR3 is TGTGCCAGCAACCAGCGACAGGGGATGGGGGAGACCCAGTACTTC.

DNA for the CDR3: TGTGCCAGCTCTAACCCGCGGGACTTCACCTTC. It translates to CASSNPRDFTF. This chain connects TRBV18 to TRBJ1-2, with D possibly being TRBD1 (5 bases). CDR1 is KGHSH, CDR2 LQKENI, per germline. Trimming pared 6 bases from V and 13 bases from J, leaving 15 bases between. CDR3 length: 11 residues.

In its sample, this clone was seen a few times. The gene calls are TRBV7-9 and TRBJ1-2; 7 nucleotides align to TRBD1. CDR1 is SEHNR, CDR2 FQNEAQ, per germline (reference sequence). The CDR3 is 16 residues long. The ends lost 5 bases at V and 8 bases at J; junction bases unmatched: 17. The CDR3 sequence: CASSPRGQGGVLGYTF. The CDR3 region has the DNA TGTGCCAGCAGCCCTCGTGGGCAGGGGGGCGTCTTGGGCTACACCTTC.

This chain uses TRBV27 with TRBJ1-2; no firm D call. V lost 5 bases and J lost 4, with 26 bases in between. CDR3 length: 18 residues. Germline V CDR1 and CDR2: MNHEY, SMNVEV (reference sequence). CDR3 sequence (DNA): TGTGCCAGCAGTCCAATTATTTATAACCGGGTCGTGGGCTATGGCTACACCTTC. It translates to CASSPIIYNRVVGYGYTF.

This chain connects TRBV25-1 to TRBJ1-2, with D uncertain. This CDR3 has 13 amino acids. Germline V gene sequence: CDR1 MGHDK, CDR2 SYGVNS. V gave up 0 bases and J gave up 5 bases, with 7 bases separating them. CDR3 bases: TGTGCCAGCAGTGAATATCGCGGATATGGCTACACCTTC. Its protein product is CASSEYRGYGYTF.

The gene calls are TRBV9 and TRBJ2-7, with D maybe TRBD1 (6 bases). The CDR3 has 14 amino acids. The V gene lost 5 bases and the J gene lost 4 bases, with 16 bases spanning the gap. Germline loops: CDR1 SGDLS, CDR2 YYNGEE. For the CDR3, the DNA is TGTGCCAGCAGTCTTGACATGGGACATTACGAGCAGTACTTC. It yields the protein CASSLDMGHYEQYF.

This clone was recorded at least ten times. The chain uses TRBV6-5 and TRBJ2-7; no firm D call. V lost 0 bases and J lost 4, with 10 bases in between. CDR1 and CDR2 (germline): MNHEY, SVGAGI. The CDR3 runs 14 residues. CDR3 sequence: CASSYSSVTYEQYF. CDR3 coding DNA: TGTGCCAGCAGTTACTCTTCGGTCACTTACGAGCAGTACTTC.

This sequence joins TRBV2 and TRBJ2-7; D possibly corresponds to TRBD1 (6 bases). With 9 bases removed from V and 2 bases from J, the gap between germline ends came to 14 bases. Germline CDR1 reads SNHLY; CDR2 reads FYNNEI. The CDR3 is 13 residues long. CDR3 bases: TGTGCCAGACAGGGTTTGTCGACCTACGAGCAGTACTTC. It specifies CARQGLSTYEQYF.